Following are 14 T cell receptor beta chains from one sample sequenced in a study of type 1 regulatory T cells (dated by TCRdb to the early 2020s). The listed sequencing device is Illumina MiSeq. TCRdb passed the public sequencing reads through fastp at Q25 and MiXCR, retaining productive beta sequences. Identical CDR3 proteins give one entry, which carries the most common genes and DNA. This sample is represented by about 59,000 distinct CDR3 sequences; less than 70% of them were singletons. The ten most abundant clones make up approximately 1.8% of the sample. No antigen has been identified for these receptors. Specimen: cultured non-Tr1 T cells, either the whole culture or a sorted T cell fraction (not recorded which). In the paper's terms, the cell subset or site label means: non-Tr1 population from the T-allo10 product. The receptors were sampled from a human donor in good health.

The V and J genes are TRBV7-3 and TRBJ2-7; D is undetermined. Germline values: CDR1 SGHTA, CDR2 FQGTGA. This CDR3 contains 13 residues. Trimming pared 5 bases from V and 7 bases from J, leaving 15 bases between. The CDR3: CASSAARYGEQYF. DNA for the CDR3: TGTGCCAGCAGCGCCGCCCGATACGGAGAGCAGTACTTC. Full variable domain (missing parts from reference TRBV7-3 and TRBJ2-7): GAGVSQTPSNKVTEKGKYVELRCDPISGHTALYWYRQSLGQGPEFLIYFQGTGAADDSGLPNDRFFAVRPEGSVSTLKIQRTERGDSAVYLCASSAARYGEQYFGPGTRLTVT.

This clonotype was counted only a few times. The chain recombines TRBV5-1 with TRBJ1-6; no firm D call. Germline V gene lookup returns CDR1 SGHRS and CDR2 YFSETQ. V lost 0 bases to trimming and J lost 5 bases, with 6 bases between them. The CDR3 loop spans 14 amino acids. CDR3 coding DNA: TGCGCCAGCAGCTTGGGGATGGATAATTCACCCCTCCACTTT. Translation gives CASSLGMDNSPLHF.

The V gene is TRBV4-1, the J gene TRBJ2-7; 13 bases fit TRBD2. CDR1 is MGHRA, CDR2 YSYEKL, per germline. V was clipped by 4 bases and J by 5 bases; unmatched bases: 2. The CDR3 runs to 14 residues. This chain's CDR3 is CASSLGLAGDEQYF. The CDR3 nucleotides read TGCGCCAGCAGCCTAGGACTAGCGGGGGACGAGCAGTACTTC.

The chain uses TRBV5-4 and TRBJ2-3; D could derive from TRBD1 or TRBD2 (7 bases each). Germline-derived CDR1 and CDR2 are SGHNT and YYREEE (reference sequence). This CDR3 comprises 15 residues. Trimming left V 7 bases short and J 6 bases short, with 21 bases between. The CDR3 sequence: CASGGGGSPFDTQYF. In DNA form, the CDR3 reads TGTGCCAGCGGAGGGGGCGGGAGCCCGTTCGATACGCAGTATTTT.

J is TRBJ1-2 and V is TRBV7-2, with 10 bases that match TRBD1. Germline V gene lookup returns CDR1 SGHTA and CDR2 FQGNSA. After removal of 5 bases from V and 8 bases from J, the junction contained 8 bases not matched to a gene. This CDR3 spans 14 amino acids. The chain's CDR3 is CASSPRQGAYGYTF. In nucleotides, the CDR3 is TGTGCCAGCAGCCCGAGACAGGGGGCTTACGGCTACACCTTC.

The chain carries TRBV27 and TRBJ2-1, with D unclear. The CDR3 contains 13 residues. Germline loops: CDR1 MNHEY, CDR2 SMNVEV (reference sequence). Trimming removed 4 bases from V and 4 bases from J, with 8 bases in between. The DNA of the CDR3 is TGTGCCAGCAGTTCTACGAGTTACAATGAGCAGTTCTTC. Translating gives CASSSTSYNEQFF.

The CDR3 loop reads CSARAHGSQGGGTEAFF. The CDR3 DNA reads TGCAGTGCTAGAGCTCACGGGTCGCAGGGGGGTGGGACTGAAGCTTTCTTT. This chain joins TRBV20-1 and TRBJ1-1; TRBD1 agrees at 7 bases. Germline CDR1 reads DFQATT; CDR2 reads SNEGSKA (reference sequence). CDR3 size: 17 residues. V lost 1 base to trimming and J lost 5 bases; unmatched junction nucleotides: 16.

The DNA of the CDR3 is TGCGCCAGCAGCCCAACCGGGACAGGGAACACTGAAGCTTTCTTT. Amino acids: CASSPTGTGNTEAFF. This chain connects TRBV5-1 to TRBJ1-1, with TRBD1 matching over 8 bases. After removal of 4 bases from V and 1 base from J, the junction contained 6 bases not matched to a gene. CDR3 length equals 15 residues. CDR1 and CDR2 from the germline V gene are SGHRS and YFSETQ. The variable domain in full, with the rest retrieved from reference TRBV5-1 and TRBJ1-1, is KAGVTQTPRYLIKTRGQQVTLSCSPISGHRSVSWYQQTPGQGLQFLFEYFSETQRNKGNFPGRFSGRQFSNSRSEMNVSTLELGDSALYLCASSPTGTGNTEAFFGQGTRLTVV.

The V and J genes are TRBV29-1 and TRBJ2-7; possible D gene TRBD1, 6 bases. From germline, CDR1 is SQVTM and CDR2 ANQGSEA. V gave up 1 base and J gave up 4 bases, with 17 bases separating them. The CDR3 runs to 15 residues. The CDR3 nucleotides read TGCAGCGTTGAAGGGGGCTCACAGGGTTTATACGAGCAGTACTTC. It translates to CSVEGGSQGLYEQYF.

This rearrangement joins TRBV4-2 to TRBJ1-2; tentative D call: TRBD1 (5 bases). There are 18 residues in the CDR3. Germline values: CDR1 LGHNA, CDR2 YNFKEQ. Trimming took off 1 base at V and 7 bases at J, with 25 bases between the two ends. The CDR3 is CASSQVSWGGEGTGGYTF. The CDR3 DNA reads TGTGCCAGCAGCCAAGTCTCGTGGGGGGGAGAGGGCACCGGTGGCTACACCTTC.

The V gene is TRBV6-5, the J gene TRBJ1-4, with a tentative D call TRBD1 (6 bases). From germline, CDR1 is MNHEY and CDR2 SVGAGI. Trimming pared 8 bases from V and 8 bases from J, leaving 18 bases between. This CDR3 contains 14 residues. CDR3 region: CASGRPGGREKLFF. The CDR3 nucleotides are TGTGCCAGCGGTCGTCCGGGGGGCAGAGAAAAACTGTTTTTT.

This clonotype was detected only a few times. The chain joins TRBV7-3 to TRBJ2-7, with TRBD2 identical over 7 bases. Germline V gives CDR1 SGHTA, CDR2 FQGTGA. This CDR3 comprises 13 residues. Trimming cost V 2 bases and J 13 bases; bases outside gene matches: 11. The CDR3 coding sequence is TGTGCCAGCAGCTTAGAATCGGCGGGAGATCGTTACTTC. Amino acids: CASSLESAGDRYF.

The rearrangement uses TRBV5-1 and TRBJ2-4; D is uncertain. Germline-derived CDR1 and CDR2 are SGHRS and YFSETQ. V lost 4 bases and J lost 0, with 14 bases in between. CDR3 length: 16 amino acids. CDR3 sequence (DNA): TGCGCCAGCAGCGCCGGGTTGGGTCTAGCCAAAAACATTCAGTACTTC. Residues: CASSAGLGLAKNIQYF.

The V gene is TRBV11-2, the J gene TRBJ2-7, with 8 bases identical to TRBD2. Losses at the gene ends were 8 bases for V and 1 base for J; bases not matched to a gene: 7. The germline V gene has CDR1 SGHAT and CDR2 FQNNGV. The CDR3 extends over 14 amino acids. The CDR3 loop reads CASGRTSRSYEQYF. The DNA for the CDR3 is TGTGCCAGCGGACGGACTAGCCGTTCCTACGAGCAGTACTTC.